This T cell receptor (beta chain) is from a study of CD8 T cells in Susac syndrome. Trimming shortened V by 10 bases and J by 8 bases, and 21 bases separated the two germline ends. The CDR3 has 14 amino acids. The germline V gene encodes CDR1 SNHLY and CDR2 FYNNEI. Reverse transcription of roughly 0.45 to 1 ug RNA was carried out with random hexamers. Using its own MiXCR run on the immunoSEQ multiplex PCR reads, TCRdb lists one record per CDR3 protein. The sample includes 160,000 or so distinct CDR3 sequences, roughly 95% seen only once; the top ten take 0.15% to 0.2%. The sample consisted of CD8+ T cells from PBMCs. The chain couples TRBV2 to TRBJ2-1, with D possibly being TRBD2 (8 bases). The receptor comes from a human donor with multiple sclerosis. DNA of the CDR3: TGTGCCACCGAGCCGGGACTAGGGGGCGATGAGCAGTTCTTC. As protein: CATEPGLGGDEQFF.